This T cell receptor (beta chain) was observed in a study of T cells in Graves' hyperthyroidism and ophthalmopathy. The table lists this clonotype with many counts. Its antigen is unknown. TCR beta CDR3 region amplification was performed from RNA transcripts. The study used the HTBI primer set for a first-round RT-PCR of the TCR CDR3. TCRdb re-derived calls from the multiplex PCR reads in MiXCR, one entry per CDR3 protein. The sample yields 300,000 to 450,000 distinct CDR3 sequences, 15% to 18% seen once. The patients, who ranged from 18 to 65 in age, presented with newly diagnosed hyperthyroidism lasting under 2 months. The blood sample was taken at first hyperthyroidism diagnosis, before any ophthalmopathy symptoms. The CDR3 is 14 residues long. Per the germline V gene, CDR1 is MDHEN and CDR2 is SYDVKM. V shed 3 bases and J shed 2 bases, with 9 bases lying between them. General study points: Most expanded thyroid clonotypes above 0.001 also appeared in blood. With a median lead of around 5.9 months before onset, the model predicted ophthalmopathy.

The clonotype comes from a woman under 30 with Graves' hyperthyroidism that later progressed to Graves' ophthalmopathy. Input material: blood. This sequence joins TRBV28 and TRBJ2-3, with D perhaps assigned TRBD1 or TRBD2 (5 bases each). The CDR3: CASSFRGVTDTQYF. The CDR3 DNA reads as TGTGCCAGCAGTTTCCGAGGGGTCACAGATACGCAGTATTTT.